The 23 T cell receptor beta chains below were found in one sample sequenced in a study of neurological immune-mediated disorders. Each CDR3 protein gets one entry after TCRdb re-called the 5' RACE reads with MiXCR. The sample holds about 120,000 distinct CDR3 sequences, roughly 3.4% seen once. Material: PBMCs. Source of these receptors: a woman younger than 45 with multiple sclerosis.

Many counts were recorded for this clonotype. The CDR3 is CASSWVAGAISGNTIYF. The CDR3 DNA sequence: TGCGCCAGCAGCTGGGTGGCAGGGGCCATCTCTGGAAACACCATATATTTT. The chain couples TRBV5-1 to TRBJ1-3; tentative D call: TRBD1 (6 bases). Germline V gene sequence: CDR1 SGHRS, CDR2 YFSETQ. V shed 3 bases and J shed 0 bases, with 16 bases lying between them. CDR3 length: 17 amino acids.

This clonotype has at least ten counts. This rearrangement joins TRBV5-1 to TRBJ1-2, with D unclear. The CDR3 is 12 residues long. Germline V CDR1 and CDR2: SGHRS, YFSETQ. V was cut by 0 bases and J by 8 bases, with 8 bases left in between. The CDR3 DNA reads TGCGCCAGCAGCTTGGATGCAGGCGGCTACACCTTC. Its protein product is CASSLDAGGYTF.

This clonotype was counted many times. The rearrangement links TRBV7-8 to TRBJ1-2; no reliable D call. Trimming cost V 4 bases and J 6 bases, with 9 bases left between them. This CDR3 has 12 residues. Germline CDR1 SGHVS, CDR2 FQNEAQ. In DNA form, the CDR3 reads TGTGCCAGCAGCTCAAGGACCCATGGCTACACCTTC. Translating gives CASSSRTHGYTF.

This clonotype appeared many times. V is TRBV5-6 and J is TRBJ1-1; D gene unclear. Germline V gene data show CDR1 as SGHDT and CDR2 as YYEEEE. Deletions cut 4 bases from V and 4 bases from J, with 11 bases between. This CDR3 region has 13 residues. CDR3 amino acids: CASSRPEFTEAFF. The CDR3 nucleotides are TGTGCCAGCAGCCGCCCTGAGTTCACTGAAGCTTTCTTT.

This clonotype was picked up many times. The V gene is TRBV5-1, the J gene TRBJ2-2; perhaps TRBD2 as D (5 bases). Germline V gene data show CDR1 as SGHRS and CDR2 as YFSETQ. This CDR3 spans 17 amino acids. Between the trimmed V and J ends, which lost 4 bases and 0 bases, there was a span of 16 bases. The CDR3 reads CASSTPSGTTNTGELFF. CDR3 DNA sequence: TGCGCCAGCAGCACACCAAGCGGAACCACGAACACCGGGGAGCTGTTTTTT. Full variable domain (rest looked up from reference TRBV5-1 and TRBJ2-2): KAGVTQTPRYLIKTRGQQVTLSCSPISGHRSVSWYQQTPGQGLQFLFEYFSETQRNKGNFPGRFSGRQFSNSRSEMNVSTLELGDSALYLCASSTPSGTTNTGELFFGEGSRLTVL.

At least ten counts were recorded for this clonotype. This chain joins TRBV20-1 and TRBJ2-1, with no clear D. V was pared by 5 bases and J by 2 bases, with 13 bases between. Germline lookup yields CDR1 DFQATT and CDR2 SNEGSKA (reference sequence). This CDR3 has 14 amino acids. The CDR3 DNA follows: TGCAGTGCTTTCGAGGAGATAGCCTACAATGAGCAGTTCTTC. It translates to CSAFEEIAYNEQFF.

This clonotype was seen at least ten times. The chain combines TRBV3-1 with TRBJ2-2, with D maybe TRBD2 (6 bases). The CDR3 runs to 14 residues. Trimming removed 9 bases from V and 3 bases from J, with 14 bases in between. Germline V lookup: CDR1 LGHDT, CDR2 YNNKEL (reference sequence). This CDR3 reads CASCCGVDTGELFF. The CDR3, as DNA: TGTGCCAGTTGTTGCGGGGTCGACACCGGGGAGCTGTTTTTT.

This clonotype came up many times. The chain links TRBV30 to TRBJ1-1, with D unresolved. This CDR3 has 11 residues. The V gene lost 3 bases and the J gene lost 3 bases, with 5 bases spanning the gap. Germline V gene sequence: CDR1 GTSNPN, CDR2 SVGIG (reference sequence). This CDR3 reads CAWRLDTEAFF. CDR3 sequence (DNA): TGTGCCTGGAGGTTGGACACTGAAGCTTTCTTT.

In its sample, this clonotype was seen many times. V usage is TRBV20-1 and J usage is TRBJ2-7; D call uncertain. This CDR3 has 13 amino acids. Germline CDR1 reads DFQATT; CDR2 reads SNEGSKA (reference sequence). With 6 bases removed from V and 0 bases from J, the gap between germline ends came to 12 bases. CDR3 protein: CSAPQSSSYEQYF. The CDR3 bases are TGCAGTGCCCCCCAGTCGAGCTCCTACGAGCAGTACTTC.

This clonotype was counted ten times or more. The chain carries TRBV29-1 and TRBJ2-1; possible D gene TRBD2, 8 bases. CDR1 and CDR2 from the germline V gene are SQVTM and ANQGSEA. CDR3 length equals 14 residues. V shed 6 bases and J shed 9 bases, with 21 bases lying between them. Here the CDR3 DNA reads TGCAGCGTGAGACAGGGTAGCGGGGTTGGTGAGCAGTTCTTC. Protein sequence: CSVRQGSGVGEQFF.

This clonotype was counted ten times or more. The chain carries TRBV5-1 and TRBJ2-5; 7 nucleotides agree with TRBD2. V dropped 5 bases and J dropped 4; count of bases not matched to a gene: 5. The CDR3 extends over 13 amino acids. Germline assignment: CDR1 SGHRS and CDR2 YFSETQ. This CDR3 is CASRSGISETQYF. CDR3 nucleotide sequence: TGCGCCAGCAGAAGCGGGATTTCAGAGACCCAGTACTTC.

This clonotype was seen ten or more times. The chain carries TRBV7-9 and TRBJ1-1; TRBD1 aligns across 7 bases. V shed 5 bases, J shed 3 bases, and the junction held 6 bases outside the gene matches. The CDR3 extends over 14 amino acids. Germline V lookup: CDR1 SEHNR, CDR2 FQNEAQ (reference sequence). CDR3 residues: CASSRQGVDTEAFF. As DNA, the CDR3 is TGTGCCAGCAGCCGACAGGGTGTGGACACTGAAGCTTTCTTT. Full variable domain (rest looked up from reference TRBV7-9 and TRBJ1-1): DTGVSQNPRHKITKRGQNVTFRCDPISEHNRLYWYRQTLGQGPEFLTYFQNEAQLEKSRLLSDRFSAERPKGSFSTLEIQRTEQGDSAMYLCASSRQGVDTEAFFGQGTRLTVV.

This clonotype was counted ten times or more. The CDR3 bases are TGTGCCAGCAGCCGCCCCGGCGGGGAAGCTTTCTTT. Its protein product is CASSRPGGEAFF. The genes are TRBV5-5 and TRBJ1-1; D not resolved. Germline CDR1 SGHKS, CDR2 YYEKEE (reference sequence). The CDR3 is made up of 12 amino acids. V lost 4 bases and J lost 8, with 12 bases in between.

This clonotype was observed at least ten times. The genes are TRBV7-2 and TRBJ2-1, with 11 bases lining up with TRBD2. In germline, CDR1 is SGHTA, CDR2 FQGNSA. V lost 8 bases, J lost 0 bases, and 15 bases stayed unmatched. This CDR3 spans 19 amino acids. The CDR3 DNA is TGTGCCAGCCGTTCTCCGGGACTAGCGGACGGGAGCTCCTACAATGAGCAGTTCTTC. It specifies CASRSPGLADGSSYNEQFF.

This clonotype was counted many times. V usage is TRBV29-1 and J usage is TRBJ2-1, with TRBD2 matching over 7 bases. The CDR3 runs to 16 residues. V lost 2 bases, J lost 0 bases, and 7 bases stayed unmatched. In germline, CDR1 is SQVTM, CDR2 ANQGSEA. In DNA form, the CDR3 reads TGCAGCGTTGAACTTTTGCGGGAGAGCTCCTACAATGAGCAGTTCTTC. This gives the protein CSVELLRESSYNEQFF.

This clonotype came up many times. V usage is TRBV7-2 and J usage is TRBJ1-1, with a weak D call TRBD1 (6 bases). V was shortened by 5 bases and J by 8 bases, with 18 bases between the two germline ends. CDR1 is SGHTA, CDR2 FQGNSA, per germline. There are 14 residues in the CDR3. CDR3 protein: CASSGRLLGGEAFF. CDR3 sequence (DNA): TGTGCCAGCAGCGGCCGACTATTAGGGGGAGAAGCTTTCTTT.

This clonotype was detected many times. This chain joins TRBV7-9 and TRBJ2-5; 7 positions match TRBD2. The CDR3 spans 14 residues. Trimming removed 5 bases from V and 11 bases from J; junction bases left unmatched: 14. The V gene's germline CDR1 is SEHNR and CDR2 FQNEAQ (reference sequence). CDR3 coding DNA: TGTGCCAGCAGCGCCCGGGAGGCCCCCCCCAGACAGTACTTC. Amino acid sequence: CASSAREAPPRQYF.

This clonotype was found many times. The CDR3 loop reads CASSYSTTGNGEQYF. The CDR3 DNA reads TGTGCCAGCAGTTACTCAACTACAGGGAACGGCGAGCAGTACTTC. V and J are TRBV6-5 and TRBJ2-7, with D tentatively TRBD1 (6 bases). Germline loops: CDR1 MNHEY, CDR2 SVGAGI. V lost 0 bases and J 6 bases, leaving 15 bases between the germline ends. The CDR3 has 15 residues.

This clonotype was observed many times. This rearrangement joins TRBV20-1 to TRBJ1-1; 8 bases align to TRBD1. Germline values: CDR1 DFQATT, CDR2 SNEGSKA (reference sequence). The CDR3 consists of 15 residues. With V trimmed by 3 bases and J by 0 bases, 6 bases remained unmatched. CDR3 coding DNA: TGCAGTGCTAGCATCAGGGGGCGGATGAACACTGAAGCTTTCTTT. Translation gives CSASIRGRMNTEAFF.

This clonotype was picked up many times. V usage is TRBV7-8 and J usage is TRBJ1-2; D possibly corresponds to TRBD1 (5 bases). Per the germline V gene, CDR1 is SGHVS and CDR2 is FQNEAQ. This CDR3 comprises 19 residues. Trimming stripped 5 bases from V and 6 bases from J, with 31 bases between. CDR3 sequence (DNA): TGTGCCAGCAGCCCCGTGCCGAAAGACAGTACATTCCCCGTTGATGGCTACACCTTC. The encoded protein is CASSPVPKDSTFPVDGYTF.

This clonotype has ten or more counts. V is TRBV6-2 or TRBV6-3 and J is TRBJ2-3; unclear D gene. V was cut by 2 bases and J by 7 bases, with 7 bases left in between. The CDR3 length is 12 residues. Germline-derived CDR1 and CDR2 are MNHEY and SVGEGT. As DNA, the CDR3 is TGTGCCAGCAGTTACGGGGATTATACGCAGTATTTT. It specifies CASSYGDYTQYF.

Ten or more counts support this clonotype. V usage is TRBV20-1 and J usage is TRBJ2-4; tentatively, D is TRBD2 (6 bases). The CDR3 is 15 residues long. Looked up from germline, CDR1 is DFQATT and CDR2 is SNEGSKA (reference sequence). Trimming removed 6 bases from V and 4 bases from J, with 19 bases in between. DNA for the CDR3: TGCAGTGCCCCTAGGGCCAGTGGAGGGAAAAACATTCAGTACTTC. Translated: CSAPRASGGKNIQYF.

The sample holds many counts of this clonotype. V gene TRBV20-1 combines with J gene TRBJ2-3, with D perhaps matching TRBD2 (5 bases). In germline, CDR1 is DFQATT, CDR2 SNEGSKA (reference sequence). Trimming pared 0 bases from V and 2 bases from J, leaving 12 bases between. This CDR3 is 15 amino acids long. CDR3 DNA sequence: TGCAGTGCTAGAGATTGGACGGGGTTCACAGATACGCAGTATTTT. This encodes CSARDWTGFTDTQYF.